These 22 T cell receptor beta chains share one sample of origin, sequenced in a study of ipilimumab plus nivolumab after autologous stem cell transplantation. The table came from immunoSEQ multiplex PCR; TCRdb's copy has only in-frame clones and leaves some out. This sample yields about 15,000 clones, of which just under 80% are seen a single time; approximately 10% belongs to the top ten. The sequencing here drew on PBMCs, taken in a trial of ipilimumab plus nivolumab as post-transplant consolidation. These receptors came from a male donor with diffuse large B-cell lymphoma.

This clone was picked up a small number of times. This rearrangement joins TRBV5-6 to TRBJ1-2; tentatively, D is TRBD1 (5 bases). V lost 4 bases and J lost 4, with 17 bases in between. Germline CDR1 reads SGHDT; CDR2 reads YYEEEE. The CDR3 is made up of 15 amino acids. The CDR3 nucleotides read TGTGCCAGCAGCACCCCGGGACTGGAGGGCTATGGCTACACCTTC. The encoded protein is CASSTPGLEGYGYTF.

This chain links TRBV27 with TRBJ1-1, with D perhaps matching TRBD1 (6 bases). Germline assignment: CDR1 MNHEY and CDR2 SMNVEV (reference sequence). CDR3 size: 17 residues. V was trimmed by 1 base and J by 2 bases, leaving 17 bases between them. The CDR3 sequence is CASSLFSGGGGNTEAFF. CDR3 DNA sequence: TGTGCCAGCAGTTTATTTAGCGGGGGCGGAGGAAACACTGAAGCTTTCTTT.

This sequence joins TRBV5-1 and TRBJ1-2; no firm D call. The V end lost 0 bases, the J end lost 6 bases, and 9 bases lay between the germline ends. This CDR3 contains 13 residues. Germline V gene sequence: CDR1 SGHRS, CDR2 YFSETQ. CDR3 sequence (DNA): TGCGCCAGCAGCTTGGATAATCCAGATGGCTACACCTTC. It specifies CASSLDNPDGYTF.

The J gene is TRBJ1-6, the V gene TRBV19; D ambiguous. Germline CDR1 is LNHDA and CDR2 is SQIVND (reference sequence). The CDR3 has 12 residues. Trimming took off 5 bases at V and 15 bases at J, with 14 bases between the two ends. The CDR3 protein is CASSADPPNLHF. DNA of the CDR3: TGTGCCAGTAGTGCTGACCCCCCTAACCTCCACTTT.

For the CDR3, the DNA is TGTGCCAGCAGTTTAAAGCGGGGGAGGGAGACCCAGTACTTC. Encoded protein: CASSLKRGRETQYF. This rearrangement joins TRBV6-1 to TRBJ2-5; 8 bases line up with TRBD2. The V and J ends lost 5 bases and 5 bases, in that order; junction bases with no gene match: 7. The CDR3 length is 14 residues. Germline V gene sequence: CDR1 MNHNS, CDR2 SASEGT.

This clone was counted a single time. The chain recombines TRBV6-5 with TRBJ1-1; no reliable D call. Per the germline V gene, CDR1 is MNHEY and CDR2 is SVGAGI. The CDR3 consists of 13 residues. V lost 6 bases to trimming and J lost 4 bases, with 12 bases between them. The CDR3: CASRSSPATEAFF. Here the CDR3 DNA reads TGTGCCAGCAGATCCTCCCCGGCCACTGAAGCTTTCTTT.

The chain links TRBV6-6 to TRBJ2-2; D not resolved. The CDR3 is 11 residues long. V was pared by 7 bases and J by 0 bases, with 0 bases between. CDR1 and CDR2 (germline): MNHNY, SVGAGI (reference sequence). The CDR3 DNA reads TGTGCCAGCACGAACACCGGGGAGCTGTTTTTT. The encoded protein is CASTNTGELFF.

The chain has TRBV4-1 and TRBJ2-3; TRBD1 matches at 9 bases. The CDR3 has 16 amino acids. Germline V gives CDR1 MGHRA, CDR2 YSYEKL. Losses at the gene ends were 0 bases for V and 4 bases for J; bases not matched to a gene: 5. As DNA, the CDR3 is TGCGCCAGCAGCCAAGACTACAGGGGGCGAGCAGATACGCAGTATTTT. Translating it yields CASSQDYRGRADTQYF.

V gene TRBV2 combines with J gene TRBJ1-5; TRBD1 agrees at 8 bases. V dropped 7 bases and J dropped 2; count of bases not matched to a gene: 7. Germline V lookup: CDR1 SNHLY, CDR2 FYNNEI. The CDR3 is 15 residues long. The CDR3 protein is CASNRQGTRNQPQHF. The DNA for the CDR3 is TGTGCCAGCAATAGACAGGGGACTCGCAATCAGCCCCAGCATTTT.

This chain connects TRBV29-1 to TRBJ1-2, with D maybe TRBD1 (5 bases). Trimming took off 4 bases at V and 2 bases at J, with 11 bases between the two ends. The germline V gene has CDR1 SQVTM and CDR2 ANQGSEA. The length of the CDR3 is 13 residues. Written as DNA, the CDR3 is TGCAGCGTTGGACCGGGGACGAACTATGGCTACACCTTC. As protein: CSVGPGTNYGYTF. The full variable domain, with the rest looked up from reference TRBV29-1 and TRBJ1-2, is SAVISQKPSRDICQRGTSLTIQCQVDSQVTMMFWYRQQPGQSLTLIATANQGSEATYESGFVIDKFPISRPNLTFSTLTVSNMSPEDSSIYLCSVGPGTNYGYTFGSGTRLTVV.

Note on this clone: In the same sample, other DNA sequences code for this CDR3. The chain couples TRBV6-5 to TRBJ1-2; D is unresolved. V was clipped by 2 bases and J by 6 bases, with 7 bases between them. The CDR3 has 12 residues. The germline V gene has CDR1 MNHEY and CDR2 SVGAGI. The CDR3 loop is CASSYREDGYTF. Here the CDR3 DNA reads TGTGCCAGCAGTTACCGAGAGGATGGCTACACCTTC.

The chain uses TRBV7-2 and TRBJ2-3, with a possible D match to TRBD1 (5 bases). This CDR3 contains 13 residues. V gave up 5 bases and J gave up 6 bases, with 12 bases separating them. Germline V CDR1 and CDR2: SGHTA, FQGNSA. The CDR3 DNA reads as TGTGCCAGCAGCGATCAGGGAAAGGATACGCAGTATTTT. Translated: CASSDQGKDTQYF.

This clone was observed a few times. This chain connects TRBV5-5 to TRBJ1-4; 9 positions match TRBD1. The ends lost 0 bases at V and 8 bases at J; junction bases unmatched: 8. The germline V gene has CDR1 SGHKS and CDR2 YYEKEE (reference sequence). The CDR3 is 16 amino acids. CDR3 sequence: CASSLERDRAGEKLFF. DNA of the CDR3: TGTGCCAGCAGCTTGGAGAGGGACAGGGCTGGCGAAAAACTGTTTTTT.

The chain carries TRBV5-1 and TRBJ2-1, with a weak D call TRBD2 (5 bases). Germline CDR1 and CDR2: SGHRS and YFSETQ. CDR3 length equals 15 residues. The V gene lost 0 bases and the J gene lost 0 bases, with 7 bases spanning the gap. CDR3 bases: TGCGCCAGCAGCTTGGAAGGGAGCTCCTACAATGAGCAGTTCTTC. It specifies CASSLEGSSYNEQFF.

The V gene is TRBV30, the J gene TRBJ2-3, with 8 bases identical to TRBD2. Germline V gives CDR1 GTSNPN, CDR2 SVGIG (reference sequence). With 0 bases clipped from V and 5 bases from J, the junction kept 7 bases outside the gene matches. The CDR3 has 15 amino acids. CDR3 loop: CAWSVGGGGKDTQYF. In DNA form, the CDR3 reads TGTGCCTGGAGTGTAGGCGGCGGGGGGAAAGATACGCAGTATTTT.

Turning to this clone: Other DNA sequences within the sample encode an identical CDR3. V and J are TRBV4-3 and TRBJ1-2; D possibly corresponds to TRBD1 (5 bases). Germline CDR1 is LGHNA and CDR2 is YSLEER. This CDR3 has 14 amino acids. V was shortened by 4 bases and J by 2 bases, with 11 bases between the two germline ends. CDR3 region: CASSPGTDNYGYTF. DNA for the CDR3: TGCGCCAGCAGCCCCGGGACTGACAACTATGGCTACACCTTC.

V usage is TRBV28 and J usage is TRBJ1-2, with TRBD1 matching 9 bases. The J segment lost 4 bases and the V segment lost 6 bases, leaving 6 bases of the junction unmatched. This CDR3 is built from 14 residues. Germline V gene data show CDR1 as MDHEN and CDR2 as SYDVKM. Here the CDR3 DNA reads TGTGCCAGCAGCCGTACAGGGGGCGGCTATGGCTACACCTTC. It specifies CASSRTGGGYGYTF.

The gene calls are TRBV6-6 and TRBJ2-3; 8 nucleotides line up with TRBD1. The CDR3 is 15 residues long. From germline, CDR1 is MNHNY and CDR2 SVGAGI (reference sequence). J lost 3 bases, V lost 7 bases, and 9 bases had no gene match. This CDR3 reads CASNLDRVGTDTQYF. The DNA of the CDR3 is TGTGCCAGCAACCTGGACAGGGTCGGAACAGATACGCAGTATTTT.

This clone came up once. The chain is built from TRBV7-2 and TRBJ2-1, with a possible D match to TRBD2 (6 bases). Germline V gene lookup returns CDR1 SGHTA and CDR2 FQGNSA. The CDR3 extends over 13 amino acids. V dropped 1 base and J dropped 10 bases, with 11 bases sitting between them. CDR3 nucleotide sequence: TGTGCCAGCAGCTTAGGAGGCGGACTAGAGCAGTTCTTC. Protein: CASSLGGGLEQFF.

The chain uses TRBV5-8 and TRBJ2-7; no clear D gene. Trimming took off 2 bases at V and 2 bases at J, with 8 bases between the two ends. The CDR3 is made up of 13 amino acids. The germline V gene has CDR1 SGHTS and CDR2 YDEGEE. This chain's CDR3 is CASSLASTYEQYF. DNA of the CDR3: TGTGCCAGCAGCTTAGCGAGTACCTACGAGCAGTACTTC.

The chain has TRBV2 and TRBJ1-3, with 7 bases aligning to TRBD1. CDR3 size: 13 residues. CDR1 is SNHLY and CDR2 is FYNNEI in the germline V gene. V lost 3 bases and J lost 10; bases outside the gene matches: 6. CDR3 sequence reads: CASSDMARGTIYF. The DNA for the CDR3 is TGTGCCAGCAGTGACATGGCCAGGGGGACCATATATTTT.

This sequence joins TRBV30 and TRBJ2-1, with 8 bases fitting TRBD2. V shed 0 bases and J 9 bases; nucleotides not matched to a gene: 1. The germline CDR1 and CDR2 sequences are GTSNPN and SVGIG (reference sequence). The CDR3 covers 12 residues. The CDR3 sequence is CAWSVRGGEQFF. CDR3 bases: TGTGCCTGGAGTGTCCGGGGGGGTGAGCAGTTCTTC.